These 29 T cell receptor beta chains share one sample of origin, sequenced in a study of T cells after yellow fever vaccination. TCRdb re-derived calls from the 5' RACE reads in MiXCR, one entry per CDR3 protein. The sample includes about 52,000 distinct CDR3 sequences, 6.6% of them seen just once. The sequences come from CD8+ T cells not binding an NS4B(214-222) dextramer, sorted from PBMCs, collected 45 days after the first yellow fever vaccination. The receptors derive from a man between 18 and 35 years old who received the YFV17D yellow fever vaccine.

Regarding this clonotype: A much larger clonotype is one base distant, so this may be a read error. The J gene is TRBJ2-5, the V gene TRBV12-3 or TRBV12-4, with D possibly matching TRBD2 (6 bases). V lost 6 bases to trimming and J lost 7 bases, with 18 bases between them. The length of the CDR3 is 14 residues. In DNA form, the CDR3 reads TGTGCCAGCAGCGACGTATGGGGGGACGGGACCCAGTACTTC. This encodes CASSDVWGDGTQYF.

Details on this clonotype: A much larger clone differs from this one at a single base, so this may be a read error. This chain uses TRBV7-9 with TRBJ1-5, with D possibly TRBD1 on 5 matching bases. This CDR3 is built from 14 residues. Germline values: CDR1 SEHNR, CDR2 FQNEAQ (reference sequence). CDR3 DNA sequence: TGTGCCAGCAGCTTTTCGGGGCGAGATCACCCCCAGCATTTT. Translation gives CASSFSGRDHPQHF.

The J gene is TRBJ1-5, the V gene TRBV19, with D uncertain. The CDR3 runs 14 residues. Germline V CDR1 and CDR2: LNHDA, SQIVND (reference sequence). V was pared by 1 base and J by 4 bases, with 8 bases between. The CDR3 loop is CASSIGVGNQPQHF. The CDR3 bases are TGTGCCAGTAGTATAGGGGTGGGTAATCAGCCCCAGCATTTT.

The rearrangement uses TRBV4-3 and TRBJ2-1, with 8 nucleotides matching TRBD2. The CDR3 sequence is 17 residues long. Germline lookup yields CDR1 LGHNA and CDR2 YSLEER. The V gene end was trimmed by 0 bases and the J gene end by 4 bases; junction bases not matched to a gene: 8. The CDR3 nucleotides read TGCGCCAGCAGCCAAGAGATGGGGCTAGCGGGTTACAATGAGCAGTTCTTC. The encoded protein is CASSQEMGLAGYNEQFF.

The chain combines TRBV9 with TRBJ2-1, with 9 bases identical to TRBD2. The trim removed 2 bases at V and 8 bases at J, leaving 8 bases unmatched. The CDR3 extends over 15 amino acids. From germline, CDR1 is SGDLS and CDR2 YYNGEE. CDR3 nucleotides: TGTGCCAGCAGCGTGGCCGGCGGGGGGGGCGATGAGCAGTTCTTC. Its translation: CASSVAGGGGDEQFF. The variable domain in full, with the rest retrieved from reference TRBV9 and TRBJ2-1, is DSGVTQTPKHLITATGQRVTLRCSPRSGDLSVYWYQQSLDQGLQFLIQYYNGEERAKGNILERFSAQQFPDLHSELNLSSLELGDSALYFCASSVAGGGGDEQFFGPGTRLTVL.

This clonotype was seen more than once but under ten times. The V call is TRBV5-6, the J call TRBJ2-7, with D perhaps matching TRBD2 (7 bases). CDR1 and CDR2 (germline): SGHDT, YYEEEE. The CDR3 loop spans 13 amino acids. The V gene lost 2 bases and the J gene lost 3 bases, with 9 bases spanning the gap. CDR3 protein: CASSLGGDYEQYV. DNA for the CDR3: TGTGCCAGCAGCTTAGGGGGGGACTACGAGCAGTACGTC.

This clonotype was observed at least ten times. The chain employs TRBV12-3 or TRBV12-4 and TRBJ1-5; D uncertain. The CDR3 consists of 12 residues. Trimming stripped 6 bases from V and 7 bases from J, with 10 bases between. In nucleotides, the CDR3 is TGTGCCAGCAGGGAGGATGTGCAGCCCCAGCATTTT. Residues: CASREDVQPQHF.

The CDR3 DNA follows: TGTGCCATCAGTTCTACCCCGAGCTCCTACAATGAGCAGTTCTTC. Amino acid sequence: CAISSTPSSYNEQFF. This chain connects TRBV10-3 to TRBJ2-1; D is unclear. The V and J ends lost 5 bases and 0 bases respectively, with 11 bases between them. The CDR3 extends over 15 amino acids. The V gene's germline CDR1 is ENHRY and CDR2 SYGVKD.

This clonotype has a handful of counts. The chain combines TRBV6-1 with TRBJ1-2; 9 positions match TRBD1. This CDR3 is built from 16 residues. The V gene end was trimmed by 8 bases and the J gene end by 4 bases; junction bases not matched to a gene: 14. Germline V gene lookup returns CDR1 MNHNS and CDR2 SASEGT. As DNA, the CDR3 is TGTGCCAGCCGGCCCCGGGACAGGGCATCGGGCTATGGCTACACCTTC. It yields the protein CASRPRDRASGYGYTF.

This clonotype turned up a few times. V usage is TRBV7-2 and J usage is TRBJ2-3, with 7 bases fitting TRBD1. Germline-derived CDR1 and CDR2 are SGHTA and FQGNSA. With V trimmed by 2 bases and J by 4 bases, 6 bases remained unmatched. The CDR3 loop spans 15 amino acids. The DNA of the CDR3 is TGTGCCAGCAGCTTAACAGGGGTTCAGGCAGATACGCAGTATTTT. It yields the protein CASSLTGVQADTQYF.

With respect to this clonotype: It may be a read error: a sequence one base away is much more abundant. The chain carries TRBV25-1 and TRBJ2-7, with 7 bases fitting TRBD1. V was clipped by 1 base and J by 4 bases; unmatched bases: 7. The CDR3 totals 15 residues. Germline CDR1 is MGHDK and CDR2 is SYGVNS. CDR3 DNA sequence: TGTGCCAGCAGTGAATTGGGGACAGCCTTGTACGAGCAGTACTTC. This sequence encodes CASSELGTALYEQYF.

This clonotype occurred many times. The chain employs TRBV5-1 and TRBJ2-3; a weak D match, TRBD2 (6 bases). There are 16 residues in the CDR3. Per germline, CDR1 SGHRS and CDR2 YFSETQ. Trimming stripped 4 bases from V and 7 bases from J, with 22 bases between. CDR3 sequence reads: CASSASGDVFRNTQYF. CDR3 coding DNA: TGCGCCAGCAGCGCCTCGGGGGATGTTTTTAGAAATACGCAGTATTTT.

The chain joins TRBV20-1 to TRBJ1-5, with D possibly matching TRBD1 (5 bases). From germline, CDR1 is DFQATT and CDR2 SNEGSKA (reference sequence). With 4 bases removed from V and 5 bases from J, the gap between germline ends came to 24 bases. This CDR3 is 17 amino acids long. The CDR3 region is CSATPGPLDIGHQPQHF. The CDR3, as DNA: TGCAGTGCTACACCCGGCCCCCTGGACATCGGCCATCAGCCCCAGCATTTT.

This clonotype was seen ten or more times. The genes are TRBV10-3 and TRBJ2-1, with 10 bases that match TRBD1. Unmatched junction bases numbered 12, after V lost 7 bases and J lost 0 bases. The CDR3 has 18 amino acids. CDR1 is ENHRY and CDR2 is SYGVKD in the germline V gene. As DNA, the CDR3 is TGTGCCATCACGAGGGGACAGGGGACCAAAAGCTCCTACAATGAGCAGTTCTTC. Translated: CAITRGQGTKSSYNEQFF.

This clonotype was observed a handful of times. The chain employs TRBV27 and TRBJ1-6; TRBD1 is a possible D gene (5 bases). Trimming shortened V by 7 bases and J by 9 bases, and 19 bases separated the two germline ends. CDR1 is MNHEY and CDR2 is SMNVEV in the germline V gene (reference sequence). This CDR3 is built from 15 residues. The CDR3 DNA reads as TGTGCCAGCAATAAAAGTGGGACCGGGGGTTCACCCCTCCACTTT. Its protein is CASNKSGTGGSPLHF.

Ten or more counts support this clonotype. The gene calls are TRBV7-6 and TRBJ2-1, with TRBD2 identical over 12 bases. This CDR3 spans 15 amino acids. The ends lost 4 bases at V and 7 bases at J; junction bases unmatched: 5. Germline V gives CDR1 SGHVS, CDR2 FNYEAQ. CDR3 nucleotide sequence: TGTGCCAGCAGCTCTACTAGCGGGGGGAAGAATGAGCAGTTCTTC. This codes for CASSSTSGGKNEQFF.

Only a few counts were recorded for this clonotype. The V gene is TRBV7-8, the J gene TRBJ2-3; D is uncertain. The CDR3 is made up of 11 amino acids. Germline V gene data show CDR1 as SGHVS and CDR2 as FQNEAQ. V lost 3 bases and J 8 bases, leaving 6 bases between the germline ends. DNA for the CDR3: TGTGCCAGCAGCTTCGGCAGTACGCAGTATTTT. Protein product: CASSFGSTQYF.

This clonotype has at least ten counts. The chain has TRBV29-1 and TRBJ1-6; D might be TRBD1 (5 bases). This CDR3 is 13 amino acids long. V lost 3 bases and J 9 bases, leaving 12 bases between the germline ends. CDR1 SQVTM and CDR2 ANQGSEA come from the germline V gene. CDR3 nucleotides: TGCAGCGTTGAGGTCGCCGGGGGTTCACCCCTCCACTTT. It encodes CSVEVAGGSPLHF.

This clonotype has ten or more counts. This sequence joins TRBV4-1 and TRBJ1-2; D not resolved. Germline CDR1 and CDR2: MGHRA and YSYEKL. Deletions cut 3 bases from V and 7 bases from J, with 15 bases between. This CDR3 has 14 amino acids. The CDR3 DNA sequence: TGCGCCAGCAGCCACGAAAAACAAAGTATTGGCTACACCTTC. Amino acid sequence: CASSHEKQSIGYTF.

A remark on this clonotype: A much larger clonotype is one base distant, so this may be a read error. This sequence joins TRBV5-6 and TRBJ2-5; 7 bases map to TRBD2. Germline V gene lookup returns CDR1 SGHDT and CDR2 YYEEEE. V shed 7 bases, J shed 4 bases, and the junction held 4 bases outside the gene matches. There are 12 residues in the CDR3. In nucleotides, the CDR3 is TGTGCCAGCGGCCCGGGGGGAGAGACCCAGTACTTC. It specifies CASGPGGETQYF.

In its sample, this clonotype was seen a few times. The chain has TRBV7-8 and TRBJ1-4, with TRBD1 identical over 9 bases. The CDR3 covers 14 residues. Germline V gives CDR1 SGHVS, CDR2 FQNEAQ. V trimming: 9 bases; J trimming: 8 bases; junction bases outside the gene matches: 10. CDR3 residues: CASKRGQGSEKLFF. CDR3 DNA sequence: TGTGCCAGTAAAAGGGGACAGGGTAGCGAAAAACTGTTTTTT.

This clonotype was counted at least ten times. This rearrangement joins TRBV4-1 to TRBJ2-5; TRBD2 matches 8 bases. The germline V gene encodes CDR1 MGHRA and CDR2 YSYEKL. The CDR3 extends over 16 amino acids. With V trimmed by 3 bases and J by 0 bases, 6 bases remained unmatched. CDR3 bases: TGCGCCAGCAGCCACCGCAGACTAGCGAACCAAGAGACCCAGTACTTC. Its protein product is CASSHRRLANQETQYF.

The table lists this clonotype with many counts. The CDR3 loop reads CSARRGAATEAFF. In DNA, the CDR3 is TGCAGTGCTAGAAGAGGGGCGGCCACTGAAGCTTTCTTT. The V gene is TRBV20-1, the J gene TRBJ1-1; D may be TRBD1 (5 bases). With 2 bases removed from V and 4 bases from J, the gap between germline ends came to 11 bases. The germline V gene encodes CDR1 DFQATT and CDR2 SNEGSKA (reference sequence). The CDR3 runs 13 residues.

J is TRBJ1-1 and V is TRBV29-1; D uncertain. Germline V gives CDR1 SQVTM, CDR2 ANQGSEA. Trimming took 4 bases from V and 4 from J, leaving 4 bases between them. The CDR3 has 10 residues. The CDR3: CSVVGTEAFF. The CDR3 coding sequence is TGCAGCGTTGTCGGCACTGAAGCTTTCTTT.

In its sample, this clonotype was seen a few times. The genes are TRBV19 and TRBJ2-1; 11 bases fit TRBD2. V was clipped by 6 bases and J by 7 bases; unmatched bases: 5. The CDR3 is 14 residues long. Per the germline V gene, CDR1 is LNHDA and CDR2 is SQIVND (reference sequence). The CDR3 DNA follows: TGTGCCAGTAGGGTAGCGGGGGGGCCTAATGAGCAGTTCTTC. It translates to CASRVAGGPNEQFF. The full variable domain, its missing parts supplied by reference TRBV19 and TRBJ2-1, is DGGITQSPKYLFRKEGQNVTLSCEQNLNHDAMYWYRQDPGQGLRLIYYSQIVNDFQKGDIAEGYSVSREKKESFPLTVTSAQKNPTAFYLCASRVAGGPNEQFFGPGTRLTVL.

This clonotype was found many times. The V gene is TRBV5-6, the J gene TRBJ2-5; 12 positions agree with TRBD2. CDR3 length: 17 residues. Germline CDR1 reads SGHDT; CDR2 reads YYEEEE. V trimming: 3 bases; J trimming: 3 bases; junction bases outside the gene matches: 9. CDR3 bases: TGTGCCAGCAGCTATCCTAGCGGGGGGGCTACCGAAGAGACCCAGTACTTC. As protein: CASSYPSGGATEETQYF.

Only a few counts were recorded for this clonotype. The chain combines TRBV6-1 with TRBJ2-7; TRBD2 matches 10 bases. Germline V gene lookup returns CDR1 MNHNS and CDR2 SASEGT. V was pared by 6 bases and J by 5 bases, with 13 bases of the junction left unmatched. The CDR3 sequence is 16 residues long. CDR3 DNA: TGTGCCAGCAGCATCCTAGCGGGGGAAGCCTTAGACGAGCAGTACTTC. Its protein product is CASSILAGEALDEQYF.

This clonotype was observed a few times. The chain's CDR3 is CASSWPRGSYNEQFF. The CDR3 coding sequence is TGTGCCAGCAGCTGGCCCCGGGGCTCCTACAATGAGCAGTTCTTC. V is TRBV5-4 and J is TRBJ2-1; tentatively, D is TRBD2 (5 bases). Looked up from germline, CDR1 is SGHNT and CDR2 is YYREEE (reference sequence). V was clipped by 3 bases and J by 0 bases, with 10 bases between them. This CDR3 comprises 15 residues.

The rearrangement joins TRBV11-2 to TRBJ2-3; 12 positions agree with TRBD2. The CDR3 contains 17 residues. Germline lookup yields CDR1 SGHAT and CDR2 FQNNGV. Trimming took 0 bases from V and 5 from J; bases not matched to a gene: 6. CDR3 region: CASSLDELAGGRDTQYF. CDR3 DNA sequence: TGTGCCAGCAGCTTAGATGAACTAGCGGGGGGCAGAGATACGCAGTATTTT.